A single sample is the source of the 12 T cell receptor beta chains below, sequenced in a study of blood T cell repertoires in COVID-19. Using immunoSEQ multiplex PCR, the repertoire was profiled, and TCRdb retains in-frame clones only, with some absent. The sample consists of 500,000 or so clones, about 90% of them appearing once. Material: PBMCs or T cells enriched from blood (not recorded which). The source of these receptors is a woman under 30 who had recovered from COVID-19.

This chain uses TRBV4-1 with TRBJ2-6; no clear D. The CDR3 consists of 15 residues. Per the germline V gene, CDR1 is MGHRA and CDR2 is YSYEKL. V lost 1 base and J 3 bases, leaving 7 bases between the germline ends. CDR3 bases: TGCGCCAGCAGCCAAGGAGTTGGTGGGGCCAACGTCCTGACTTTC. This encodes CASSQGVGGANVLTF.

The chain uses TRBV5-1 and TRBJ1-1; TRBD1 matches 7 bases. The length of the CDR3 is 13 residues. The V gene's germline CDR1 is SGHRS and CDR2 YFSETQ. Trimming at V came to 4 bases and at J to 5 bases, leaving 5 bases not matched to a gene. The CDR3 reads CASSPEGQTEAFF. CDR3 nucleotides: TGCGCCAGCAGCCCGGAGGGACAGACTGAAGCTTTCTTT.

V is TRBV19 and J is TRBJ2-3; tentative D call: TRBD1 (5 bases). The CDR3 loop spans 15 amino acids. Trimming left V 5 bases short and J 0 bases short, with 12 bases between. Germline assignment: CDR1 LNHDA and CDR2 SQIVND (reference sequence). As DNA, the CDR3 is TGTGCCAGTAGTCCTACAGGTTCTAGCACAGATACGCAGTATTTT. Amino acid sequence: CASSPTGSSTDTQYF.

V is TRBV19 and J is TRBJ2-3; the match to TRBD1 covers 8 bases. The germline gives CDR1 LNHDA, CDR2 SQIVND (reference sequence). There are 19 residues in the CDR3. V lost 3 bases, J lost 0 bases, and 14 bases stayed unmatched. In DNA, the CDR3 is TGTGCCAGTAGTATTTACGGGCCTGACAGGGGATCTAGCACAGATACGCAGTATTTT. This translates into CASSIYGPDRGSSTDTQYF.

This sequence joins TRBV5-1 and TRBJ2-7, with 7 nucleotides matching TRBD1. V dropped 4 bases and J dropped 2; count of bases not matched to a gene: 6. The CDR3 totals 14 residues. The germline V gene has CDR1 SGHRS and CDR2 YFSETQ. DNA for the CDR3: TGCGCCAGCAGCCCTGGGACAGATCCCTACGAGCAGTACTTC. It specifies CASSPGTDPYEQYF.

J is TRBJ2-3 and V is TRBV10-3, with 8 bases matching TRBD2. Germline assignment: CDR1 ENHRY and CDR2 SYGVKD. The CDR3 has 14 amino acids. Germline trimming cut 10 bases from V and 1 base from J; bases unmatched to any gene: 7. The CDR3 sequence: CATGGAIRTDTQYF. The CDR3 DNA reads TGTGCCACCGGGGGGGCCATCCGCACAGATACGCAGTATTTT.

The genes are TRBV5-8 and TRBJ1-3, with 7 bases lining up with TRBD1. Germline CDR1 is SGHTS and CDR2 is YDEGEE. V gave up 2 bases and J gave up 2 bases; unmatched junction bases: 4. The CDR3 totals 15 residues. The CDR3 region has the DNA TGTGCCAGCAGCTTTGGACAGGCCGCTGGAAACACCATATATTTT. Translated: CASSFGQAAGNTIYF.

The chain recombines TRBV10-2 with TRBJ2-1; 10 bases align to TRBD2. J was trimmed by 4 bases and V by 4 bases; bases with no gene match: 1. Germline-derived CDR1 and CDR2 are WSHSY and SAAADI. This CDR3 region has 14 residues. CDR3 in DNA: TGCGCCAGCAGTGTAGCGGGGGGTTACAATGAGCAGTTCTTC. Encoded protein: CASSVAGGYNEQFF.

This clone was seen just once. The rearrangement links TRBV3-1 (or the pseudogene TRBV3-2) to TRBJ2-1; 10 bases line up with TRBD1. CDR3 length: 13 residues. Germline values: CDR1 LGHDT, CDR2 YNNKEL (reference sequence). Trimming at V came to 6 bases and at J to 6 bases, leaving 2 bases not matched to a gene. The CDR3 nucleotides read TGTGCCAGCAGACGGACAGGGGGCAATGAGCAGTTCTTC. Its translation is CASRRTGGNEQFF.

The chain links TRBV5-1 to TRBJ1-6; D perhaps matches TRBD1 (5 bases). This CDR3 spans 15 amino acids. The germline V gene has CDR1 SGHRS and CDR2 YFSETQ. Deletions cut 1 base from V and 6 bases from J, with 11 bases between. The CDR3 DNA sequence: TGCGCCAGCAGCTTGCGGCAGGGCGGTAATTCACCCCTCCACTTT. It translates to CASSLRQGGNSPLHF.

The chain recombines TRBV12-3 or TRBV12-4 with TRBJ1-1; 9 bases fit TRBD1. Trimming cost V 3 bases and J 12 bases; bases outside gene matches: 5. The CDR3 has 12 residues. For the CDR3, the DNA is TGTGCCAGCAGTTTTAGGGGGACAGGGCCTTTCTTT. Its protein product is CASSFRGTGPFF.

The DNA for the CDR3 is TGTGCCAGCAGTTTATCCGTCCAGGGCTTAAGTGGCTACACCTTC. Protein product: CASSLSVQGLSGYTF. This chain uses TRBV28 with TRBJ1-2; a weak D match, TRBD1 (5 bases). The CDR3 consists of 15 residues. The V and J ends lost 1 base and 7 bases respectively, with 16 bases between them. In germline, CDR1 is MDHEN, CDR2 SYDVKM.